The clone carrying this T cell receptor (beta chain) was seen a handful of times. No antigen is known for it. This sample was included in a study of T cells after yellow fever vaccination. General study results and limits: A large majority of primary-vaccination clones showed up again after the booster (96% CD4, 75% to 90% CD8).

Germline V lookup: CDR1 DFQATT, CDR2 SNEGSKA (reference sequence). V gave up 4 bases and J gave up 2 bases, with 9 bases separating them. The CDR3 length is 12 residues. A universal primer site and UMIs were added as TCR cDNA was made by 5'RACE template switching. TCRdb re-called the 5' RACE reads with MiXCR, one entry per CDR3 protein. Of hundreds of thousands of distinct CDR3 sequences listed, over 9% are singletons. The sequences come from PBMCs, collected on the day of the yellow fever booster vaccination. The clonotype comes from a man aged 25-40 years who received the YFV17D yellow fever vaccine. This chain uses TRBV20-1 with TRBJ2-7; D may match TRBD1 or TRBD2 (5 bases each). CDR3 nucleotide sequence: TGCAGTGCTACTGGGGGAACCTACGAGCAGTACTTC. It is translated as CSATGGTYEQYF.